This is a list of T cell receptor beta chains from one sample in a study of cytomegalovirus exposure and HLA in healthy donors. Method: immunoSEQ multiplex PCR; TCRdb's copy keeps in-frame clones and lacks some. The sample has 150,000 to 170,000 clones; around 79% are singletons. Sequencing was carried out using PBMCs. The source of these receptors is a man younger than 40 in good health and CMV-seropositive. CDR3s include the opening cysteine and the closing phenylalanine or tryptophan. A D gene is named only where the DNA matches it firmly. Expanded clones get a size class; other rows say once, few or many, or leave the size out.

>TRBV18|NA|TRBD1|TRBJ1-5
TGTGCCAGCTCACGACAGGGTGGGTCGGGCGGCCCCCAGCATTTT
CASSRQGGSGGPQHF
>TRBV4-1|NA|NA|TRBJ1-1
TGCGCCAGCAGCCAGGTCGGGGGGGCGACTGAAGCTTTCTTT
CASSQVGGATEAFF
>TRBV9|NA|NA|TRBJ1-4
TGTGCCAGCAGCGAACAGATAGGAGAAAAACTGTTTTTT
CASSEQIGEKLFF
>TRBV19|NA|TRBD1|TRBJ1-2
TGTGCCAGTTTCCAGGGGGCCTATGGCTACACCTTC
CASFQGAYGYTF
>TRBV27|NA|TRBD2|TRBJ2-7
TGTGCCAGCAGGGTAGCGGGGGGCATAACCTACGAGCAGTACTTC
CASRVAGGITYEQYF
>TRBV30|NA|NA|TRBJ1-2
TGTGCCTGGTCCCTGGGCCTATCCGGCGGGTACACCTTC
CAWSLGLSGGYTF
>TRBV5-4|NA|NA|TRBJ1-2
TGTGCCAGCAGCTTGGACAGGGAATTCTATGGCTACACCTTC
CASSLDREFYGYTF
>TRBV9|NA|NA|TRBJ2-3
TGTGCCAGCAGCGTAGAGGGGAGGGGGACAGATACGCAGTATTTT
CASSVEGRGTDTQYF
>TRBV6-1|NA|TRBD1|TRBJ1-2
TGTGCCAGCAGTGGCAGACAGGGAAGGGCGGATGGCTACACCTTC
CASSGRQGRADGYTF
>TRBV29-1|NA|TRBD1|TRBJ1-5
TGCAGCGTCGGGGGACAGGAAGGTCAGCCCCAGCATTTT
CSVGGQEGQPQHF
>TRBV6-1|NA|NA|TRBJ1-2
TGTGCCAGCAAAAGAGGGAGCAACTATGGCTACACCTTC
CASKRGSNYGYTF
>TRBV6-5|NA|TRBD1|TRBJ1-2
TGTGCCAGCAGTTCTCAGGGGGGCGCAGACGGCTACACCTTC
CASSSQGGADGYTF
>TRBV6-1|few|NA|TRBJ2-7
TGTGCCAGCAGTGAAGCGGGAGGCTCCTACGAGCAGTACTTC
CASSEAGGSYEQYF
>TRBV28|NA|NA|TRBJ1-2
TGTGCCAGCAGTTTAAAGCAGGTCTATGGCTACACCTTC
CASSLKQVYGYTF
>TRBV7-3|NA|TRBD2|TRBJ2-1
TGTGCCAGCAGTTCTCTGGGGGGGACTCTGAATGAGCAGTTCTTC
CASSSLGGTLNEQFF
>TRBV2|NA|TRBD1|TRBJ1-2
TGTGCCAGTTCCCGGGACAGTAACTATGGCTACACCTTC
CASSRDSNYGYTF
>TRBV25-1|NA|TRBD1|TRBJ1-2
TGTGCCAGCAGTGAATATCGGGACAGGGATGGCTACACCTTC
CASSEYRDRDGYTF
>TRBV2|few|NA|TRBJ1-5
TGTGCCAGCAGACGGGACACCCAAGATGGGCCCCAGCATTTT
CASRRDTQDGPQHF
>TRBV6-4|NA|TRBD2|TRBJ2-3
TGTGCCAGCAGTGTCAGCGGGGGTGAAGATACGCAGTATTTT
CASSVSGGEDTQYF
>TRBV6-5|NA|NA|TRBJ2-7
TGTGCCAGCAGTTACTCGTGGGGAGGCGAACCTTACGAGCAGTACTTC
CASSYSWGGEPYEQYF
>TRBV5-5|NA|NA|TRBJ2-1
TGTGCCAGCAGCTTGGCCAGGGATCCGTTCTTC
CASSLARDPFF
>TRBV9|NA|NA|TRBJ1-2
TGTGCCAGCAGCGTTCGAGCTGGTGGGGGCCGGTCGTCTAACTATGGCTACACCTTC
CASSVRAGGGRSSNYGYTF
>TRBV6-1|NA|NA|TRBJ1-1
TGTGCCAGCAGTGAACCAGGGCTGAACACTGAAGCTTTCTTT
CASSEPGLNTEAFF
>TRBV30|NA|NA|TRBJ2-7
TGTGCCTCGGAGGTGAGCGACGAGCAGTACTTC
CASEVSDEQYF
>TRBV5-1|NA|TRBD1|TRBJ1-6
TGCGCCAGCAGCTTGCCCGGGACAGAAATCTATAATTCACCCCTCCACTTT
CASSLPGTEIYNSPLHF
>TRBV6-5|NA|NA|TRBJ1-2
TGTGCCAGCAGACCCCCGGGACACCGTAACTATGGCTACACCTTC
CASRPPGHRNYGYTF
>TRBV7-2|NA|TRBD1|TRBJ1-1
TGTGCCAGCAGCCGAGTGGGACAGGTGAACACTGAAGCTTTCTTT
CASSRVGQVNTEAFF
>TRBV9|NA|TRBD2|TRBJ2-3
TGTGCCAGCAGCGTATGGGCTAGCGGGGGGTCCGCAGATACGCAGTATTTT
CASSVWASGGSADTQYF
>TRBV7-9|few|NA|TRBJ1-1
TGTGCCAGCACAACAGGTGGGATGAACACTGAAGCTTTCTTT
CASTTGGMNTEAFF
>TRBV28|NA|TRBD1|TRBJ1-2
TGTGCCAGCAGTGGCCGGGACAGGGCTCGCTTTAACTATGCGGGCTACACCTTC
CASSGRDRARFNYAGYTF
>TRBV19|NA|NA|TRBJ2-7
TGTGCCAGTAGTATTATAGCGTCGGCTGAGCAGTACTTC
CASSIIASAEQYF
>TRBV2|NA|NA|TRBJ1-5
TGTGCCAGCAGTGAAGGGGGTCAGCGGCAGCCCCAGCATTTT
CASSEGGQRQPQHF
>TRBV12-5|NA|TRBD2|TRBJ2-5
TGTGCTAGTGGCCTGGGGAGCGGGGGGGCCCGCGAGACCCAGTACTTC
CASGLGSGGARETQYF
>TRBV10-3|NA|NA|TRBJ1-3
TGTGCCATCAGTGAGTCTAAGGCCCGGGTAGGAAACACCATATATTTT
CAISESKARVGNTIYF
>TRBV9|NA|TRBD1|TRBJ2-2
TGTGCCAGCAGCTACCTGGGACAGACTAACACCGGGGAGCTGTTTTTT
CASSYLGQTNTGELFF
>TRBV28|NA|TRBD2|TRBJ2-7
TGTGCCAGCAGTCCCCGGAGCGGGAGCGGGTACGAGCAGTACTTC
CASSPRSGSGYEQYF
>TRBV27|NA|TRBD1|TRBJ1-2
TGTGCCAGCAGTTCCTTGACAGGGGCCTCCTATGGCTACACCTTC
CASSSLTGASYGYTF
>TRBV9|NA|TRBD2|TRBJ2-3
TGTGCCAGCAGCGTAGGGACTAGCGGGACAGCTGATACGCAGTATTTT
CASSVGTSGTADTQYF
>TRBV5-1|NA|TRBD1|TRBJ2-2
TGCGCCAGCAGCTACGGACCCGACAGGGAAGGCGGCGGGGAGCTGTTTTTT
CASSYGPDREGGGELFF
>TRBV6-6|once|NA|TRBJ1-4
TGTGCCAGCAGGGAGGGGCTGAAACTGTTTTTT
CASREGLKLFF
>TRBV9|NA|NA|TRBJ2-7
TGTGCCAGCAGCGTAGCCCCCTCGGGGGGCGGCGAGCAGTACTTC
CASSVAPSGGGEQYF
>TRBV27|NA|TRBD1|TRBJ2-1
TGTGCCAGCAGTTCTATTCCAGGCATCAGGGGGTTAATTTACAATGAGCAGTTCTTC
CASSSIPGIRGLIYNEQFF
>TRBV2|few|TRBD1|TRBJ1-5
TGTGCCAGCAGTCGGACAGGGGGTCAGCCCCAGCATTTT
CASSRTGGQPQHF
>TRBV30|NA|TRBD1|TRBJ2-7
TGTGCCTGGAGTTTAACAGGGGGTAGCCACGAGCAGTACTTC
CAWSLTGGSHEQYF
>TRBV28|NA|TRBD2|TRBJ2-1
TGTGCCAGTGGAGGGCGGGAGGGCTCCTACAATGAGCAGTTCTTC
CASGGREGSYNEQFF
>TRBV6-5|once|TRBD1|TRBJ1-2
TGTGCCACCACAGGGGGCGAATATGGCTACACCTTC
CATTGGEYGYTF
>TRBV28|NA|TRBD2|TRBJ2-1
TGTGCCAGCAGTCGACCCATCGGGCCGCCCCTTGGGACTAGCGACACCTACAATGAGCAGTTCTTC
CASSRPIGPPLGTSDTYNEQFF
>TRBV9|NA|NA|TRBJ2-6
TGTGCCAGCAGCGTAGCGGGCTCTGGGGCCAACGTCCTGACTTTC
CASSVAGSGANVLTF
>TRBV27|NA|NA|TRBJ1-5
TGTGCCAGCAGTTTATCGAGCCGGTTGAATCAGCCCCAGCATTTT
CASSLSSRLNQPQHF
>TRBV6-1|few|TRBD2|TRBJ2-7
TGTGCCAGCAGAGGGGACTACCCAGTCTACGAGCAGTACTTC
CASRGDYPVYEQYF
>TRBV29-1|NA|TRBD1|TRBJ1-2
TGCAGCGTTGAAACAGGGGTCTATGGCTACACCTTC
CSVETGVYGYTF
>TRBV6-1|NA|TRBD1|TRBJ2-7
TGTGCCAGCGCCAGACAGGGTATGGCCTACGAGCAGTACTTC
CASARQGMAYEQYF
>TRBV2|NA|TRBD1|TRBJ1-5
TGTGCCAGCACCGGGACAGGGTTTAGCAATCAGCCCCAGCATTTT
CASTGTGFSNQPQHF